The 18 T cell receptor beta chains presented below share a single source sample, sequenced in a study of shared clonotypes between healthy human individuals. Profiling relied on immunoSEQ multiplex PCR, and the TCRdb table lists in-frame clones only, not all of them. In the table there are about 110,000 clones, approximately 70% of which are singletons. The specimen sequenced was memory CD8+ T cells sorted from blood. Subset of the sample: CD45RO+ cells pooled with CCR7-negative TemRA cells. The origin of the receptors is a woman aged 30 to 39 in good health.

The rearrangement joins TRBV7-9 to TRBJ1-1, with D unclear. The CDR3 extends over 12 amino acids. The germline V gene has CDR1 SEHNR and CDR2 FQNEAQ (reference sequence). Trimming left V 6 bases short and J 5 bases short, with 10 bases between. DNA for the CDR3: TGTGCCAGCAGGTCCGGGGTGACTGAAGCTTTCTTT. Protein: CASRSGVTEAFF. The full variable domain, its missing parts supplied by reference TRBV7-9 and TRBJ1-1, is DTGVSQNPRHKITKRGQNVTFRCDPISEHNRLYWYRQTLGQGPEFLTYFQNEAQLEKSRLLSDRFSAERPKGSFSTLEIQRTEQGDSAMYLCASRSGVTEAFFGQGTRLTVV.

The J gene is TRBJ2-1, the V gene TRBV13; D ambiguous. Trimming removed 2 bases at V and 0 bases at J, with 17 bases between. Germline loops: CDR1 PRHDT, CDR2 FYEKMQ (reference sequence). The CDR3 is 18 amino acids. The CDR3 reads CASSLQWAVRRSYNEQFF. The CDR3 DNA sequence: TGTGCCAGCAGCTTACAGTGGGCCGTCAGACGCTCCTACAATGAGCAGTTCTTC.

At least ten counts were recorded for this clone. The rearrangement joins TRBV19 to TRBJ2-5, with D unresolved. V was pared by 6 bases and J by 5 bases, with 25 bases between. In germline, CDR1 is LNHDA, CDR2 SQIVND (reference sequence). The CDR3 has 17 amino acids. The CDR3 sequence is CASSPPNDDPARETQYF. The CDR3 DNA reads as TGTGCCAGTAGCCCCCCGAATGACGACCCCGCGAGGGAGACCCAGTACTTC.

This clone has a handful of counts. The chain links TRBV10-3 to TRBJ1-5; D perhaps matches TRBD1 (5 bases). Germline-derived CDR1 and CDR2 are ENHRY and SYGVKD. V was pared by 3 bases and J by 0 bases, with 9 bases between. CDR3 length: 15 amino acids. CDR3 DNA sequence: TGTGCCATCAGTGACCAGGGACCTAGCAATCAGCCCCAGCATTTT. Protein sequence: CAISDQGPSNQPQHF.

This clone was seen just once. V usage is TRBV4-1 and J usage is TRBJ2-1, with a possible D match to TRBD2 (6 bases). Trimming removed 10 bases at V and 4 bases at J, with 14 bases between. This CDR3 spans 13 amino acids. Germline loops: CDR1 MGHRA, CDR2 YSYEKL. The CDR3 DNA is TGCGCCACCCGGGATAGCGGTTACAATGAGCAGTTCTTC. It translates to CATRDSGYNEQFF.

V is TRBV12-2 and J is TRBJ2-7; the table's D gene call, TRBD2, was not cross checked with the DNA. TRBV12-2 is designated a pseudogene. The CDR3 length is 17 residues. The CDR3 here is CASRLEGNGRASGEQYF. CDR3 sequence (DNA): TGTGCAAGTCGCCTAGAAGGAAACGGGAGGGCCTCGGGCGAGCAGTACTTC.

V usage is TRBV7-9 and J usage is TRBJ2-5; D might be TRBD1 or TRBD2, each matching 5 bases. The CDR3 runs to 12 residues. V lost 5 bases and J 5 bases, leaving 9 bases between the germline ends. Per germline, CDR1 SEHNR and CDR2 FQNEAQ (reference sequence). CDR3 region: CASSMGRETQYF. The CDR3 nucleotides are TGTGCCAGCAGCATGGGACGGGAGACCCAGTACTTC.

This clone was detected many times. The chain has TRBV18 and TRBJ1-1; D call uncertain. Trimming pared 0 bases from V and 5 bases from J, leaving 16 bases between. The CDR3 is 16 amino acids. Germline CDR1 reads KGHSH; CDR2 reads LQKENI. The CDR3 DNA follows: TGTGCCAGCTCACCACCTGGGAGCCTCAAGCGGACTGAAGCTTTCTTT. It specifies CASSPPGSLKRTEAFF.

The chain joins TRBV6-5 to TRBJ2-5; the match to TRBD2 covers 7 bases. The CDR3 totals 11 residues. Germline CDR1 and CDR2: MNHEY and SVGAGI. After removal of 8 bases from V and 4 bases from J, the junction contained 1 base not matched to a gene. CDR3 DNA: TGTGCCAGCTGGGAGGGAGAGACCCAGTACTTC. Protein sequence: CASWEGETQYF.

The V gene is TRBV2, the J gene TRBJ1-5; TRBD1 might be the D (6 bases). CDR3 length equals 17 residues. V shed 1 base and J shed 1 base, with 14 bases lying between them. Per germline, CDR1 SNHLY and CDR2 FYNNEI. CDR3 DNA sequence: TGTGCCAGCAGTGAAGGGACAGCAGTTATGAGCAATCAGCCCCAGCATTTT. It translates to CASSEGTAVMSNQPQHF.

This clone was picked up one time. The chain has TRBV7-8 and TRBJ2-3; D is uncertain. With 1 base removed from V and 3 bases from J, the gap between germline ends came to 14 bases. Germline V CDR1 and CDR2: SGHVS, FQNEAQ. The CDR3 length is 16 residues. The CDR3 bases are TGTGCCAGCAGCTTAGAAGTCCCGGGCATAACAGATACGCAGTATTTT. Protein sequence: CASSLEVPGITDTQYF. The full variable domain, completed using reference TRBV7-8 and TRBJ2-3, is GAGVSQSPRYKVAKRGQDVALRCDPISGHVSLFWYQQALGQGPEFLTYFQNEAQLDKSGLPSDRFFAERPEGSVSTLKIQRTQQEDSAVYLCASSLEVPGITDTQYFGPGTRLTVL.

This clone was seen ten or more times. This chain joins TRBV28 and TRBJ2-2, with D hard to call. The CDR3 spans 13 residues. Deletions cut 3 bases from V and 5 bases from J, with 7 bases between. Germline CDR1 and CDR2: MDHEN and SYDVKM. CDR3: CASSFFPTGELFF. DNA for the CDR3: TGTGCCAGCAGTTTTTTTCCGACCGGGGAGCTGTTTTTT.

The chain links TRBV7-2 to TRBJ1-2, with D possibly being TRBD1 (5 bases). V lost 3 bases, J lost 4 bases, and 15 bases lay in between. From germline, CDR1 is SGHTA and CDR2 FQGNSA. The CDR3 totals 15 residues. CDR3 nucleotides: TGTGCCAGCAGCTTGGACTGGCCGGGGGGCTATGGCTACACCTTC. It is translated as CASSLDWPGGYGYTF.

This chain links TRBV5-1 with TRBJ2-7; a weak D match, TRBD2 (7 bases). The V gene's germline CDR1 is SGHRS and CDR2 YFSETQ. CDR3 length: 15 amino acids. V was trimmed by 0 bases and J by 3 bases, leaving 13 bases between them. CDR3 sequence reads: CASSLAGGLFYEQYF. In DNA, the CDR3 is TGCGCCAGCAGCTTGGCGGGGGGCCTTTTCTACGAGCAGTACTTC.

The chain combines TRBV4-1 with TRBJ1-1; no clear D gene. The CDR3 sequence is 15 residues long. CDR1 and CDR2 from the germline V gene are MGHRA and YSYEKL. The V and J ends lost 0 bases and 5 bases respectively, with 13 bases between them. The CDR3 coding sequence is TGCGCCAGCAGCCAAGATCCGGCGGCAGGTACTGAAGCTTTCTTT. It codes for CASSQDPAAGTEAFF.

This chain uses TRBV6-1 with TRBJ1-1; D is ambiguous. CDR1 is MNHNS and CDR2 is SASEGT in the germline V gene. CDR3 length: 13 residues. The germline V and J ends were trimmed by 1 base and 3 bases, with 6 bases remaining between them. The CDR3 nucleotides are TGTGCCAGCAGTGAAGGGGTCGACACTGAAGCTTTCTTT. Its translation: CASSEGVDTEAFF.

This chain uses TRBV25-1 with TRBJ2-3; TRBD2 matches at 14 bases. The CDR3 has 14 amino acids. J was trimmed by 8 bases and V by 4 bases; bases with no gene match: 2. Germline values: CDR1 MGHDK, CDR2 SYGVNS. The CDR3 region is CASSVTSGRATQYF. The CDR3 coding sequence is TGTGCCAGCAGTGTGACTAGCGGGAGGGCTACGCAGTATTTT.

This clone was counted only a few times. The CDR3 here is CASSEGTSGAEQFF. CDR3 nucleotide sequence: TGTGCCAGCAGCGAGGGGACTAGCGGGGCGGAGCAGTTCTTC. This chain links TRBV9 with TRBJ2-1; TRBD2 aligns across 13 bases. V shed 3 bases, J shed 10 bases, and the junction held 4 bases outside the gene matches. The germline V gene has CDR1 SGDLS and CDR2 YYNGEE. This CDR3 has 14 residues.